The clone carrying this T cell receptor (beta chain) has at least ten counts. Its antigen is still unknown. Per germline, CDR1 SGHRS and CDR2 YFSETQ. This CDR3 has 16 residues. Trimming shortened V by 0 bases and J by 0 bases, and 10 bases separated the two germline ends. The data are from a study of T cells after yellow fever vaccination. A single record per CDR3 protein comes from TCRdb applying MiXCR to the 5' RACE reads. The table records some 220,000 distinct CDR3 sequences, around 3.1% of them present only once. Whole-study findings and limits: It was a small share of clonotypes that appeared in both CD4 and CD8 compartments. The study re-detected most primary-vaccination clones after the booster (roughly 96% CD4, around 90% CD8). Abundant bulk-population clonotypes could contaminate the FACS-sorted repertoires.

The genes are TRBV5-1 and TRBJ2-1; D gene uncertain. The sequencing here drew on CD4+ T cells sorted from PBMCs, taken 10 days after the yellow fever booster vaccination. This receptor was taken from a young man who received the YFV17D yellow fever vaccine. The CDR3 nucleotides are TGCGCCAGCAGCTTGGGGGTTCACCACTCCTACAATGAGCAGTTCTTC. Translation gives CASSLGVHHSYNEQFF. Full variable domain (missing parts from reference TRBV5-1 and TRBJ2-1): KAGVTQTPRYLIKTRGQQVTLSCSPISGHRSVSWYQQTPGQGLQFLFEYFSETQRNKGNFPGRFSGRQFSNSRSEMNVSTLELGDSALYLCASSLGVHHSYNEQFFGPGTRLTVL.